This T cell receptor beta chain is drawn from a study of blood T cell repertoires in COVID-19. There are 17 residues in the CDR3. V was clipped by 4 bases and J by 5 bases; unmatched bases: 12. CDR1 and CDR2 (germline): LGHNA, YNFKEQ. Repertoires were generated with immunoSEQ multiplex PCR, while TCRdb's copy carries only in-frame clones and drops some. The top ten clones hold less than 7% of a sample with around 210,000 clones, around 81% of them seen once. The specimen was peripheral blood. The chain uses TRBV4-2 and TRBJ2-3; 10 bases fit TRBD2. This TCR was sampled from a woman in her seventies with acute or convalescent COVID-19. This CDR3 reads CASSPVGSGRQGDTQYF. The DNA of the CDR3 is TGTGCCAGCAGCCCCGTGGGTAGCGGGAGGCAAGGAGATACGCAGTATTTT.